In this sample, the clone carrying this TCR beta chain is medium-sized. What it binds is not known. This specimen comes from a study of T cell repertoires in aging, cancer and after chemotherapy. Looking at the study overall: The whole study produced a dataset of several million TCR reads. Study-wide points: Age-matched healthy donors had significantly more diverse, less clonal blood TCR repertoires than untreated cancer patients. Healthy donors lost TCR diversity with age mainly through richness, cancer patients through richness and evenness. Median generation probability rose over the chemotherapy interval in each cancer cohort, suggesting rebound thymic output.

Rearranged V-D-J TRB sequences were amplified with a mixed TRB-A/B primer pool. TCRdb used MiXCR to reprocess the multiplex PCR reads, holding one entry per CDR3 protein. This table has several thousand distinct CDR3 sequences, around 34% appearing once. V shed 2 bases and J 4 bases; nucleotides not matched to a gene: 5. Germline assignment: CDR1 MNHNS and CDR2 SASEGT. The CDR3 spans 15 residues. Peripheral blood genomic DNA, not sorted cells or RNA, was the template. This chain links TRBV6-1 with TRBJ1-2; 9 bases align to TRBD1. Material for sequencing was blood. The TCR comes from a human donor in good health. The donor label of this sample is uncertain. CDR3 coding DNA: TGTGCCAGCAGTGAATTAGGGACAGGGATCTATGGCTACACCTTC. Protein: CASSELGTGIYGYTF.